The 10 T cell receptor beta chains below were found in one sample sequenced in a study of control samples from healthy donors and cancer patients (dated by TCRdb to between 2020 and 2021). Libraries were prepared through the immunoSEQ multiplex PCR assay. The table comes from immuneACCESS by way of TCRdb, which keeps in-frame sequences with V and J called. Part of the clones is missing from these tables; in studies checked, under half for an unresolved V gene and the rest for unknown reasons. This sample is represented by around 120,000 clones; just over 90% of them were singletons. 1.5% to 2% of the sample is in the top ten clones. Sequencing was done on a sample of PBMCs. The receptor source for this set is a man aged 45 to 65 with head and neck cancer.

This chain connects TRBV4-1 to TRBJ1-5; D might be TRBD1 (5 bases). Trimming took off 4 bases at V and 3 bases at J, with 16 bases between the two ends. CDR3 length equals 16 residues. Germline loops: CDR1 MGHRA, CDR2 YSYEKL. CDR3 sequence: CASSLTASGYNQPQHF. The CDR3 DNA reads TGCGCCAGCAGCCTGACAGCTAGTGGGTACAATCAGCCCCAGCATTTT.

The chain is built from TRBV2 and TRBJ2-1; no firm D call. Trimming left V 8 bases short and J 4 bases short, with 6 bases between. There are 11 residues in the CDR3. CDR1 is SNHLY and CDR2 is FYNNEI in the germline V gene. Written as DNA, the CDR3 is TGTGCCAGCGAGTATTACAATGAGCAGTTCTTC. It codes for CASEYYNEQFF.

The chain couples TRBV7-9 to TRBJ2-5; D unclear. Between the trimmed V and J ends, which lost 3 bases and 5 bases, there was a span of 13 bases. CDR3 size: 14 residues. Looked up from germline, CDR1 is SEHNR and CDR2 is FQNEAQ (reference sequence). The CDR3 region is CASSFPSLGETQYF. The CDR3, as DNA: TGTGCCAGCAGCTTTCCTAGTCTGGGCGAGACCCAGTACTTC. The full variable domain, rest sourced from reference TRBV7-9 and TRBJ2-5, is DTGVSQNPRHKITKRGQNVTFRCDPISEHNRLYWYRQTLGQGPEFLTYFQNEAQLEKSRLLSDRFSAERPKGSFSTLEIQRTEQGDSAMYLCASSFPSLGETQYFGPGTRLLVL.

This chain connects TRBV18 to TRBJ2-7; 8 bases line up with TRBD2. The CDR3 is 13 amino acids. Trimming took 11 bases from V and 5 from J; bases not matched to a gene: 11. Germline CDR1 and CDR2: KGHSH and LQKENI. Here the CDR3 DNA reads TGTGCCGGCACCTCGGGGGGGGGCCACGAGCAGTACTTC. It translates to CAGTSGGGHEQYF.

The chain joins TRBV6-2 or TRBV6-3 to TRBJ2-1; D ambiguous. V gave up 2 bases and J gave up 12 bases, with 14 bases separating them. Per the germline V gene, CDR1 is MNHEY and CDR2 is SVGEGT. This CDR3 region has 13 residues. The CDR3 region has the DNA TGTGCCAGCAGTTACGGGAAGGACCGTGGGCAGTTCTTC. This gives the protein CASSYGKDRGQFF.

Concerning this clone itself: The identical CDR3 is also encoded by other nucleotide sequences in the sample. The rearrangement links TRBV18 to TRBJ2-7; 8 positions agree with TRBD1. The CDR3 length is 14 residues. Germline CDR1 is KGHSH and CDR2 is LQKENI. V lost 3 bases to trimming and J lost 4 bases; unmatched junction nucleotides: 5. The CDR3 DNA follows: TGTGCCAGCTCACCTAGACAGGGGACTTACGAGCAGTACTTC. Amino acids: CASSPRQGTYEQYF.

The chain uses TRBV2 and TRBJ2-5, with D uncertain. V lost 4 bases, J lost 4 bases, and 4 bases lay in between. Germline V gives CDR1 SNHLY, CDR2 FYNNEI. The CDR3 totals 11 residues. The CDR3 nucleotides read TGTGCCAGCAGTGCTGGAGAGACCCAGTACTTC. Translating gives CASSAGETQYF. Supplemented by reference TRBV2 and TRBJ2-5, the full variable domain reads EPEVTQTPSHQVTQMGQEVILRCVPISNHLYFYWYRQILGQKVEFLVSFYNNEISEKSEIFDDQFSVERPDGSNFTLKIRSTKLEDSAMYFCASSAGETQYFGPGTRLLVL.

This chain connects TRBV6-6 to TRBJ1-5, with D unresolved. CDR3 length: 15 residues. Trimming removed 3 bases from V and 2 bases from J, with 11 bases in between. The germline gives CDR1 MNHNY, CDR2 SVGAGI (reference sequence). The CDR3 here is CASSYQNSGNQPQHF. The CDR3 nucleotides read TGTGCCAGCAGTTATCAAAACAGTGGCAATCAGCCCCAGCATTTT.

The chain links TRBV10-3 to TRBJ2-7; D gene ambiguous. The CDR3 is made up of 13 amino acids. The germline V gene has CDR1 ENHRY and CDR2 SYGVKD. The V end lost 8 bases, the J end lost 0 bases, and 11 bases lay between the germline ends. The DNA of the CDR3 is TGTGCCATCGGAGTGCCGAGCTCCTACGAGCAGTACTTC. Amino acid sequence: CAIGVPSSYEQYF.

The chain joins TRBV12-3 or TRBV12-4 to TRBJ2-1; no firm D call. The CDR3 contains 12 residues. V was pared by 3 bases and J by 15 bases, with 15 bases between. The CDR3 DNA reads as TGTGCCAGCAGTTTTAGGTTGGCTAATGCGTTCTTC. Translating it yields CASSFRLANAFF.